A single sample is the source of the 11 T cell receptor beta chains below, sequenced in a study of blood T cell repertoires in COVID-19 (TCRdb year 2020). The library was built by means of the immunoSEQ multiplex PCR assay. TCRdb stores this immuneACCESS table with in-frame sequences only. Part of the clones is absent; in the studies checked, under half of the shortfall reflects unresolved V genes, and no reason is known for the rest. The sample table holds some 23,000 clones, of which 65% to 90% were seen once. Jointly, the top ten make up under 75% of the sample. The source material was peripheral blood. These receptors originate from a woman over 75 with acute or convalescent COVID-19.

This chain links TRBV28 with TRBJ2-1; perhaps TRBD1 as D (6 bases). The germline V and J ends were trimmed by 6 bases and 2 bases, with 17 bases remaining between them. The CDR3 contains 16 residues. CDR1 MDHEN and CDR2 SYDVKM come from the germline V gene. The DNA of the CDR3 is TGTGCCAGCAGCTCCGGGACACTTACGCCCTACAATGAGCAGTTCTTC. Translating it yields CASSSGTLTPYNEQFF.

The J gene is TRBJ2-1, the V gene TRBV15, with a possible D match to TRBD2 (6 bases). The germline V and J ends were trimmed by 3 bases and 0 bases, with 15 bases remaining between them. There are 17 residues in the CDR3. The germline CDR1 and CDR2 sequences are LNHNV and YYDKDF (reference sequence). The CDR3 nucleotides are TGTGCCACCAGCAGCCATTGGAAGCGGGCCTCCTACAATGAGCAGTTCTTC. It translates to CATSSHWKRASYNEQFF. Using reference TRBV15 and TRBJ2-1 for the parts outside the CDR3, the full variable domain is DAMVIQNPRYQVTQFGKPVTLSCSQTLNHNVMYWYQQKSSQAPKLLFHYYDKDFNNEADTPDNFQSRRPNTSFCFLDIRSPGLGDTAMYLCATSSHWKRASYNEQFFGPGTRLTVL.

The CDR3 DNA follows: TGCGCCAGCAGCCTACAGGGAACCGGGGAGCTGTTTTTT. It encodes CASSLQGTGELFF. The chain uses TRBV5-1 and TRBJ2-2; D may be TRBD1 (6 bases). V was pared by 4 bases and J by 5 bases, with 9 bases between. The germline CDR1 and CDR2 sequences are SGHRS and YFSETQ. The CDR3 is 13 residues long.

This rearrangement joins TRBV18 to TRBJ2-2, with 7 bases aligning to TRBD2. Germline CDR1 and CDR2: KGHSH and LQKENI. The CDR3 spans 16 residues. V lost 3 bases, J lost 3 bases, and 7 bases stayed unmatched. The DNA of the CDR3 is TGTGCCAGCTCACCGGAGGCTAGCGGCTACACCGGGGAGCTGTTTTTT. Protein product: CASSPEASGYTGELFF.

The V gene is TRBV10-3, the J gene TRBJ1-5; D remains ambiguous. Looked up from germline, CDR1 is ENHRY and CDR2 is SYGVKD. The length of the CDR3 is 14 residues. V dropped 8 bases and J dropped 5 bases, with 16 bases sitting between them. The chain's CDR3 is CAISSEPPDQPQHF. CDR3 DNA: TGTGCCATCTCTTCCGAACCCCCGGATCAGCCCCAGCATTTT.

The chain links TRBV4-1 to TRBJ2-2, with a weak D call TRBD1 (6 bases). Germline V lookup: CDR1 MGHRA, CDR2 YSYEKL. The length of the CDR3 is 15 residues. V was pared by 4 bases and J by 1 base, with 10 bases between. This CDR3 is CASSLGAVNTGELFF. The CDR3 DNA follows: TGCGCCAGCAGCCTGGGGGCGGTGAACACCGGGGAGCTGTTTTTT.

The chain combines TRBV24-1 with TRBJ2-1; maybe TRBD2 (5 bases). The V end lost 4 bases, the J end lost 8 bases, and 20 bases lay between the germline ends. Germline V CDR1 and CDR2: KGHDR, SFDVKD. CDR3 length equals 16 residues. The CDR3 DNA reads as TGTGCCACCAGTGACCCAGCGGTCGGTGGTGGCGATGAGCAGTTCTTC. The encoded protein is CATSDPAVGGGDEQFF.

The CDR3 loop is CASSFRTSGRSWTYEQYF. The CDR3 DNA reads TGTGCCAGTAGTTTCAGGACTAGCGGGAGATCCTGGACCTACGAGCAGTACTTC. The chain has TRBV19 and TRBJ2-7, with TRBD2 identical over 13 bases. This CDR3 is 18 amino acids long. CDR1 LNHDA and CDR2 SQIVND come from the germline V gene (reference sequence). The junction had 12 bases not matched to a gene; V was cut back by 5 bases and J by 2 bases. Drawing the rest from reference TRBV19 and TRBJ2-7, the complete variable domain is DGGITQSPKYLFRKEGQNVTLSCEQNLNHDAMYWYRQDPGQGLRLIYYSQIVNDFQKGDIAEGYSVSREKKESFPLTVTSAQKNPTAFYLCASSFRTSGRSWTYEQYFGPGTRLTVT.

This chain uses TRBV11-2 with TRBJ1-2; D unclear. V was trimmed by 4 bases and J by 6 bases, leaving 12 bases between them. CDR3 length equals 13 residues. The V gene's germline CDR1 is SGHAT and CDR2 FQNNGV. CDR3 loop: CASSSTRVDGYTF. Here the CDR3 DNA reads TGTGCCAGCAGCTCGACTAGGGTTGATGGCTACACCTTC.

The V gene is TRBV5-4, the J gene TRBJ2-7; possible D gene TRBD1, 6 bases. V shed 4 bases and J shed 2 bases, with 16 bases lying between them. There are 15 residues in the CDR3. Germline loops: CDR1 SGHNT, CDR2 YYREEE (reference sequence). CDR3 loop: CASSATDRGTYEQYF. The CDR3 bases are TGTGCCAGCAGCGCCACGGACAGAGGGACCTACGAGCAGTACTTC.

Only a few counts were recorded for this clone. V gene TRBV5-1 combines with J gene TRBJ1-1; no clear D gene. The ends were cut back, 4 bases at V and 4 bases at J, with 14 bases in the middle. This CDR3 spans 14 amino acids. Germline V gene sequence: CDR1 SGHRS, CDR2 YFSETQ. DNA of the CDR3: TGCGCCAGCAGCCCCCCGGCGGGAGGCACTGAAGCTTTCTTT. As protein: CASSPPAGGTEAFF.